A selection of T cell receptor beta chains follows, all from one sample in a study of glioma-infiltrating T cells. MiXCR, run by TCRdb on the multiplex PCR reads, gives a single entry per CDR3 protein. Of 93,000 or so distinct CDR3 sequences in the sample, around 28% are singletons; the top ten hold 40% to 55%. Material: glioma tissue, nonneoplastic brain tissue, or PBMCs (not recorded which). These receptors were taken from a human donor with low-grade glioma or glioblastoma, undergoing nonglioma brain surgery, or in good health (not recorded which). CDR3s include the opening cysteine and the closing phenylalanine or tryptophan. The order of the fields is CDR3 DNA, CDR3 protein, J gene, V gene, clone size, D gene. A D gene is named only where the DNA matches it firmly. Rows give clone size only sometimes, using once, few, many, or a class for an expanded clone.

cdr3_nt: TGCGCCAGCCGACTTGGGACTACGACAAACATTCAGTACTTC
cdr3_aa: CASRLGTTTNIQYF
j_call: TRBJ2-4
v_call: TRBV10-2
clone_size: NA
d_call: TRBD2

cdr3_nt: TGTGCCAGCAGCCCCTCGGAGAGGAGCAAGTACTTC
cdr3_aa: CASSPSERSKYF
j_call: TRBJ2-5
v_call: TRBV12-3/TRBV12-4
clone_size: many
d_call: NA

cdr3_nt: TGTGCCAGTAGTATATCAACGGGAGAGACCCAGTACTTC
cdr3_aa: CASSISTGETQYF
j_call: TRBJ2-5
v_call: TRBV19
clone_size: NA
d_call: NA

cdr3_nt: TGTGCTAGCAGCCCCAGTATTAGAGGCACGCAGTATTTT
cdr3_aa: CASSPSIRGTQYF
j_call: TRBJ2-3
v_call: TRBV7-7
clone_size: many
d_call: NA

cdr3_nt: NA
cdr3_aa: CASSFYICSAEIAGGTETQYF
j_call: TRBJ2-5
v_call: TRBV14
clone_size: NA
d_call: NA

cdr3_nt: TGTGCCATCAGAGGACAGGGGGCTGCTAACTATGGCTACACCTTC
cdr3_aa: CAIRGQGAANYGYTF
j_call: TRBJ1-2
v_call: TRBV10-3
clone_size: few
d_call: TRBD1

cdr3_nt: TGTGCCAGCAGCTCCCGGGACAGGACCTACGAGCAGTACTTC
cdr3_aa: CASSSRDRTYEQYF
j_call: TRBJ2-7
v_call: TRBV28
clone_size: many
d_call: TRBD1

cdr3_nt: TGTGCCAGCTCACCACCGGGACTAGCGGGGGGCAATGAGCAGTTCTTC
cdr3_aa: CASSPPGLAGGNEQFF
j_call: TRBJ2-1
v_call: TRBV18
clone_size: few
d_call: TRBD2

cdr3_nt: TGTGCCAGCAGCGAAGGGACAGGGGGCACTGAAGCTTTCTTT
cdr3_aa: CASSEGTGGTEAFF
j_call: TRBJ1-1
v_call: TRBV5-5
clone_size: NA
d_call: TRBD1

cdr3_nt: TGTGCCAGCAGTTACTCATGGGGGTCCCACGAGCAGTACTTC
cdr3_aa: CASSYSWGSHEQYF
j_call: TRBJ2-7
v_call: TRBV6-6
clone_size: many
d_call: NA

cdr3_nt: TGTGCCAGCAGCTTAGCGGCGACTGTCACCACGGAAAAACTGTTTTTT
cdr3_aa: CASSLAATVTTEKLFF
j_call: TRBJ1-4
v_call: TRBV7-9
clone_size: NA
d_call: NA

cdr3_nt: TGCAGTGCTCCCCGGGGGTGGGACTCTGTCACAGATACGCAGTATTTT
cdr3_aa: CSAPRGWDSVTDTQYF
j_call: TRBJ2-3
v_call: TRBV20-1
clone_size: many
d_call: NA

cdr3_nt: TGCAGTGCTAGAGATGACGGGGGCGGGGAGACCCAGTACTTC
cdr3_aa: CSARDDGGGETQYF
j_call: TRBJ2-5
v_call: TRBV20-1
clone_size: many
d_call: NA

cdr3_nt: TGTGCCAGCAGCTCGATCCGGGTGGGTATCTCCTACGAGCAGTACTTC
cdr3_aa: CASSSIRVGISYEQYF
j_call: TRBJ2-7
v_call: TRBV6-1
clone_size: few
d_call: NA

cdr3_nt: TGTGCCAGCAGCTTAGCCCCCGACACTGAAGCTTTCTTT
cdr3_aa: CASSLAPDTEAFF
j_call: TRBJ1-1
v_call: TRBV13
clone_size: few
d_call: NA

cdr3_nt: TGCAGCGAAGGCGATACGCAGTATTTT
cdr3_aa: CSEGDTQYF
j_call: TRBJ2-3
v_call: TRBV29-1
clone_size: few
d_call: NA

cdr3_nt: TGCAGTGCTAGAGAGCAGGGGGACCGCCGCGAGCAGTACTTC
cdr3_aa: CSAREQGDRREQYF
j_call: TRBJ2-7
v_call: TRBV20-1
clone_size: many
d_call: TRBD1